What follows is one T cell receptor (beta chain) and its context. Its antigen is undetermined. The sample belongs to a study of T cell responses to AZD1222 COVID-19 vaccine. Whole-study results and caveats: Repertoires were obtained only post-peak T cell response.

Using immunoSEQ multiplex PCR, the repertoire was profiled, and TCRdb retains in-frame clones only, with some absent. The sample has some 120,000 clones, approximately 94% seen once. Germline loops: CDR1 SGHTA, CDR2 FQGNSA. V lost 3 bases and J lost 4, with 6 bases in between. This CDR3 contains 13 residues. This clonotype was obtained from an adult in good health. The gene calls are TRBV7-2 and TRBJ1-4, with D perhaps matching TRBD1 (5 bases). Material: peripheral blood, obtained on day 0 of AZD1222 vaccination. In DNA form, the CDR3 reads TGTGCCAGCAGCTTGGGACTTAATGAAAAACTGTTTTTT. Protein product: CASSLGLNEKLFF.